This passage covers 4 T cell receptor beta chains from one sample sequenced in a study of T cells in Graves' hyperthyroidism and ophthalmopathy. What was amplified from RNA transcripts were TCR beta CDR3 regions. HTBI primers were used for first-round RT-PCR of the TCR CDR3. TCRdb independently ran MiXCR on the multiplex PCR reads; one entry per CDR3 protein. Of over 700,000 distinct CDR3 sequences detected, 18% appear once; the ten largest clones hold approximately 15%. The sample comprised blood. The source is a woman aged 45-65 years with Graves' hyperthyroidism that later progressed to Graves' ophthalmopathy.

The gene calls are TRBV5-1 and TRBJ1-1; tentative D call: TRBD1 (5 bases). The V end lost 6 bases, the J end lost 0 bases, and 18 bases lay between the germline ends. The length of the CDR3 is 16 residues. The V gene's germline CDR1 is SGHRS and CDR2 YFSETQ. CDR3: CASKAGQGNMNTEAFF. The CDR3 DNA is TGCGCCAGCAAAGCAGGACAAGGAAATATGAACACTGAAGCTTTCTTT. Using reference TRBV5-1 and TRBJ1-1 for the parts outside the CDR3, the full variable domain is KAGVTQTPRYLIKTRGQQVTLSCSPISGHRSVSWYQQTPGQGLQFLFEYFSETQRNKGNFPGRFSGRQFSNSRSEMNVSTLELGDSALYLCASKAGQGNMNTEAFFGQGTRLTVV.

This clonotype was picked up many times. As DNA, the CDR3 is TGTGCCAGCTCACCGATCTTGGAGTGGGCCGGTGAAGCTTTCTTT. The encoded protein is CASSPILEWAGEAFF. The rearrangement joins TRBV18 to TRBJ1-1; D unresolved. Germline CDR1 reads KGHSH; CDR2 reads LQKENI. The V and J ends lost 3 bases and 7 bases respectively, with 18 bases between them. The CDR3 is made up of 15 amino acids.

This clonotype has ten or more counts. The chain carries TRBV3-1 and TRBJ1-1; 8 nucleotides match TRBD1. The germline CDR1 and CDR2 sequences are LGHDT and YNNKEL (reference sequence). The CDR3 consists of 15 residues. Trimming removed 4 bases from V and 1 base from J; junction bases left unmatched: 5. The CDR3 DNA reads TGTGCCAGCAGCCCGGCCGGGACAGGGAACACTGAAGCTTTCTTT. Translation: CASSPAGTGNTEAFF.

The CDR3 DNA follows: TGTGCCAGCAGCCTCTCAATGGGGGGGCCGGGGAATGAGCAGTTCTTC. As protein: CASSLSMGGPGNEQFF. The chain uses TRBV5-6 and TRBJ2-1; a possible D gene is TRBD2 (7 bases). V gave up 4 bases and J gave up 7 bases, with 21 bases separating them. Germline CDR1 and CDR2: SGHDT and YYEEEE. This CDR3 has 16 residues.